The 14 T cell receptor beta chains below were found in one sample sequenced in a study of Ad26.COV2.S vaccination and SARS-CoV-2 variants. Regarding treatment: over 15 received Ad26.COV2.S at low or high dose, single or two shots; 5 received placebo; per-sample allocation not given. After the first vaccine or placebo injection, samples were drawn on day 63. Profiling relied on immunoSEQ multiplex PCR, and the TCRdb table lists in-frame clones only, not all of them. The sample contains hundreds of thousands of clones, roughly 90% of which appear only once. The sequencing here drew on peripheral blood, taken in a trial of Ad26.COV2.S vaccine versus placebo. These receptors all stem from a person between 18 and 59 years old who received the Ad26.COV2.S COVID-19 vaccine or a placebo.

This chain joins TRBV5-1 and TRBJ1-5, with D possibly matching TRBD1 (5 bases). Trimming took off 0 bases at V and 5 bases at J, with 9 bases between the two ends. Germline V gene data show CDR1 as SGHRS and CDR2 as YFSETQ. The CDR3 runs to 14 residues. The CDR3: CASSLGGLYQPQHF. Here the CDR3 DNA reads TGCGCCAGCAGCTTGGGGGGCCTTTATCAGCCCCAGCATTTT.

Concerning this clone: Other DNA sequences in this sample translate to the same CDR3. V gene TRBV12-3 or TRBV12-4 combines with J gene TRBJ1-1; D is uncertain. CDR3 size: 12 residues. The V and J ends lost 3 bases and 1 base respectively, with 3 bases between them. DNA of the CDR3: TGTGCCAGCAGTTTCCAGAACACTGAAGCTTTCTTT. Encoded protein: CASSFQNTEAFF.

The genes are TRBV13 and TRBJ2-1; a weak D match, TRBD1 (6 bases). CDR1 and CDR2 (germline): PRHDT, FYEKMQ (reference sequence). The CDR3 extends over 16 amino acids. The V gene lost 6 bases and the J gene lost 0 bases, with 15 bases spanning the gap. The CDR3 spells CASRQRQVSSYNEQFF. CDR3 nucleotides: TGTGCCAGCAGGCAAAGACAGGTGAGCTCCTACAATGAGCAGTTCTTC.

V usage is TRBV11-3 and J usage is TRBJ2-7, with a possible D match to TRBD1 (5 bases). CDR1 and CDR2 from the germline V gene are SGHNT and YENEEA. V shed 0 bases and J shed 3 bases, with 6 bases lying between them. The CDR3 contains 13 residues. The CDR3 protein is CASSLDRDYEQYF. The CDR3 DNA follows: TGTGCCAGCAGCTTAGACAGGGACTACGAGCAGTACTTC. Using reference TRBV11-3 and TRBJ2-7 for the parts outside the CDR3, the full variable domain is EAGVVQSPRYKIIEKKQPVAFWCNPISGHNTLYWYLQNLGQGPELLIRYENEEAVDDSQLPKDRFSAERLKGVDSTLKIQPAELGDSAVYLCASSLDRDYEQYFGPGTRLTVT.

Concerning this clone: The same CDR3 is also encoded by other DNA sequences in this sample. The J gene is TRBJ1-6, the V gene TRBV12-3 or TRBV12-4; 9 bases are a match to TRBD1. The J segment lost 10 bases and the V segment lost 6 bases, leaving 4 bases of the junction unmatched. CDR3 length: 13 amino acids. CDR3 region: CASSGQGNSPLHF. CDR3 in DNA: TGTGCCAGCAGCGGACAGGGGAACTCACCCCTCCACTTT.

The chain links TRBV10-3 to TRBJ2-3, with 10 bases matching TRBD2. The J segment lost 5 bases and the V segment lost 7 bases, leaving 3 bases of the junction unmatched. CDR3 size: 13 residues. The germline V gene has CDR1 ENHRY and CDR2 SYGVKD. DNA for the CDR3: TGTGCCATCATGGGGACTAGCGAAGATACGCAGTATTTT. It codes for CAIMGTSEDTQYF.

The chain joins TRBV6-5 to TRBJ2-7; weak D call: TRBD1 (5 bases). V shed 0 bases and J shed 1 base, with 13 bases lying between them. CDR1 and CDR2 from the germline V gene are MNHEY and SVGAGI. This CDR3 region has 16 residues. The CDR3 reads CASSYSSPQGSYEQYF. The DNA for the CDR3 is TGTGCCAGCAGTTACTCCTCCCCGCAGGGTTCCTACGAGCAGTACTTC.

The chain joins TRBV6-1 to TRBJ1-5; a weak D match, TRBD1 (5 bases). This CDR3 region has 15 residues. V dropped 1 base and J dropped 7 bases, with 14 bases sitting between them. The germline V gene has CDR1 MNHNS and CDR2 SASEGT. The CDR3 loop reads CASSEGTWGGQPQHF. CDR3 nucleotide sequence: TGTGCCAGCAGTGAAGGGACATGGGGAGGACAGCCCCAGCATTTT.

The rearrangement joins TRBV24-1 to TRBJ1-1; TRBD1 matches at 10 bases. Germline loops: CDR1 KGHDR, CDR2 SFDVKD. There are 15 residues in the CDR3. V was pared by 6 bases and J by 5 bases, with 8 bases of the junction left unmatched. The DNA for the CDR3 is TGTGCCACCAGTTCAGGGGGACAGGGGAATACTGAAGCTTTCTTT. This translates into CATSSGGQGNTEAFF.

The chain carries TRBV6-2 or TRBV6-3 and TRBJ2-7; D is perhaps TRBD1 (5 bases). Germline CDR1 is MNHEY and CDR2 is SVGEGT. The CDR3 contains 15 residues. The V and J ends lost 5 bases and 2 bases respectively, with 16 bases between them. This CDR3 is CASSPNPDSPYEQYF. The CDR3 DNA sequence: TGTGCCAGCAGTCCAAACCCTGACAGCCCCTACGAGCAGTACTTC.

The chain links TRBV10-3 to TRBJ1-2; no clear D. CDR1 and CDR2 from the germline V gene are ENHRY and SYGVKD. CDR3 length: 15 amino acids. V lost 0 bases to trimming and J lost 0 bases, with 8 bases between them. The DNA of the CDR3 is TGTGCCATCAGTGAGTCGTTCCTAGCTAACTATGGCTACACCTTC. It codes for CAISESFLANYGYTF.

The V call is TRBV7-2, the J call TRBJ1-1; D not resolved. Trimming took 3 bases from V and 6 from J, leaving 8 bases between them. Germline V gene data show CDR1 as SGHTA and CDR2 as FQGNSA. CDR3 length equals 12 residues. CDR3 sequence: CASSFSPSEAFF. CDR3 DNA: TGTGCCAGCAGCTTTAGCCCTTCTGAAGCTTTCTTT.

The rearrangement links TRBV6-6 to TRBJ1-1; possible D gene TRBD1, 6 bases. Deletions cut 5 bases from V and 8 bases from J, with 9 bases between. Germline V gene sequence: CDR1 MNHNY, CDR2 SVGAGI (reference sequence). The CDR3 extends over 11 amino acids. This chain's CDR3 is CASSQTGEAFF. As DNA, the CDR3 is TGTGCCAGCAGTCAAACAGGGGAAGCTTTCTTT.

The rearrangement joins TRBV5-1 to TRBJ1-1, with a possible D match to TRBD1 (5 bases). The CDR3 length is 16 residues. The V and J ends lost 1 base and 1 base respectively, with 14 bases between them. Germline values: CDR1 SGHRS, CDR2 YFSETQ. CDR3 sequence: CASSLTGADSNTEAFF. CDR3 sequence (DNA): TGCGCCAGCAGCTTGACCGGGGCCGACTCGAACACTGAAGCTTTCTTT. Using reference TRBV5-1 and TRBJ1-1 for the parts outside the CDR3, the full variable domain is KAGVTQTPRYLIKTRGQQVTLSCSPISGHRSVSWYQQTPGQGLQFLFEYFSETQRNKGNFPGRFSGRQFSNSRSEMNVSTLELGDSALYLCASSLTGADSNTEAFFGQGTRLTVV.